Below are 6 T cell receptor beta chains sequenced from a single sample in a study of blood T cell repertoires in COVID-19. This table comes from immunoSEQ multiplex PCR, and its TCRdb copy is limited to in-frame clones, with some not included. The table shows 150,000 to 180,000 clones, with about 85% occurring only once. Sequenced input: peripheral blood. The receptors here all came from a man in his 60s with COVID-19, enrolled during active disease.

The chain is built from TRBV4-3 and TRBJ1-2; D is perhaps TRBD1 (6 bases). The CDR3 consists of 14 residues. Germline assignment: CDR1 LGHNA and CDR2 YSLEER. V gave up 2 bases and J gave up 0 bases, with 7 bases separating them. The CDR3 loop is CASSQRTANYGYTF. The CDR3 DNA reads TGCGCCAGCAGCCAAAGGACAGCTAACTATGGCTACACCTTC.

CDR3 loop: CASSLGATATNEKLFF. In DNA form, the CDR3 reads TGTGCCAGCAGCTTGGGGGCCACAGCAACTAATGAAAAACTGTTTTTT. The rearrangement uses TRBV5-6 and TRBJ1-4, with unresolved D. Trimming cost V 0 bases and J 0 bases, with 9 bases left between them. The germline gives CDR1 SGHDT, CDR2 YYEEEE. CDR3 length equals 16 residues.

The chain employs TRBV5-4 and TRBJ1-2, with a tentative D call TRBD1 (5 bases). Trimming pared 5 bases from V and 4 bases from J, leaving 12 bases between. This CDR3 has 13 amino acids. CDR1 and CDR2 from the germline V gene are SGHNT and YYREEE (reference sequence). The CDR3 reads CASSSTAPYGYTF. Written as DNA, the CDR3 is TGTGCCAGCAGTTCGACAGCGCCCTATGGCTACACCTTC.

The CDR3 DNA follows: TGTGCCAGTAGTGCACGAACTAGCGGGGGGTTCTCTAGAAGCACAGATACGCAGTATTTT. This codes for CASSARTSGGFSRSTDTQYF. The J gene is TRBJ2-3, the V gene TRBV19; 12 nucleotides line up with TRBD2. J lost 0 bases, V lost 5 bases, and 15 bases had no gene match. CDR3 length: 20 amino acids. CDR1 is LNHDA, CDR2 SQIVND, per germline (reference sequence). The complete variable domain, with remaining parts taken from reference TRBV19 and TRBJ2-3, reads DGGITQSPKYLFRKEGQNVTLSCEQNLNHDAMYWYRQDPGQGLRLIYYSQIVNDFQKGDIAEGYSVSREKKESFPLTVTSAQKNPTAFYLCASSARTSGGFSRSTDTQYFGPGTRLTVL.

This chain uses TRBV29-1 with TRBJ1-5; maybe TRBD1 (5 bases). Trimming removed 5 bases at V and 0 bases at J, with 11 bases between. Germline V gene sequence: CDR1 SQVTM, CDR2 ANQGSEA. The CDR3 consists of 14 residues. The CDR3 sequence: CSVLDRYSNQPQHF. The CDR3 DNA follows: TGCAGCGTTCTTGACAGATATAGCAATCAGCCCCAGCATTTT.

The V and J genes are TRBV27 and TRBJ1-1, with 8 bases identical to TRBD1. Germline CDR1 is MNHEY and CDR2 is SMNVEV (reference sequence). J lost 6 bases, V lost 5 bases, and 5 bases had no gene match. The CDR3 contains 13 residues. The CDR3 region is CASSRTGKSEAFF. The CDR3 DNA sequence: TGTGCCAGCAGTCGGACAGGGAAATCTGAAGCTTTCTTT.